Given below is one T cell receptor beta chain in context. Original processing methods: Researchers report that nucleated cell counts were estimated from reference gene primer amplification. Only in-frame clones appear in the TCRdb table, and some are missing; sequencing was by immunoSEQ multiplex PCR. Clonal size and the V and J genes are those of that table, whereas D and trimming came from the DNA. The sample contains over 200,000 clones, approximately 90% of which appear only once. Germline CDR1 reads KGHDR; CDR2 reads SFDVKD. The V segment lost 9 bases and the J segment 0 bases; nucleotides outside the gene matches: 6. This CDR3 has 15 amino acids. This specimen belongs to a study of blood T cell repertoires in COVID-19. Study information: Material from acute and convalescent COVID-19 was sourced from the United States, Italy and Spain. In each case, the material was cDNA or gDNA derived from T cells, B-cell-depleted T cells, or PBMCs.

The clonotype comes from a man at least 80 years old with acute or convalescent COVID-19. The chain has TRBV24-1 and TRBJ2-2; the match to TRBD1 covers 7 bases. Sequencing input: peripheral blood. CDR3 amino acids: CATGDRPTNTGELFF. The CDR3 DNA sequence: TGTGCCACCGGGGACAGACCCACGAACACCGGGGAGCTGTTTTTT.